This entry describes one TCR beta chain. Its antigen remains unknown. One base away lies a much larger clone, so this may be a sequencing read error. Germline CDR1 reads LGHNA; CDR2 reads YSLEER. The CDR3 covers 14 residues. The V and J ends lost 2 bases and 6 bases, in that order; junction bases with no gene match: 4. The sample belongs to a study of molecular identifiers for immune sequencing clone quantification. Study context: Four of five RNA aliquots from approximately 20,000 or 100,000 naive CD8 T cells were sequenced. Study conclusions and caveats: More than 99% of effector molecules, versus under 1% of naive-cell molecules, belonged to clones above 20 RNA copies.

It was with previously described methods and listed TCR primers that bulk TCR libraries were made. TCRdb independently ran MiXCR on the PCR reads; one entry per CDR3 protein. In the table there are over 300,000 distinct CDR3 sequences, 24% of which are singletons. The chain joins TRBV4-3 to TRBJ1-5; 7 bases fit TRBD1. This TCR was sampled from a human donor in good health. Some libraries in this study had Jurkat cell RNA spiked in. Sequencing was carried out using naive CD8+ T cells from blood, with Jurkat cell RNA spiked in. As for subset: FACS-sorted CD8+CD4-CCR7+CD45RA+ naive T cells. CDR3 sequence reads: CASSQNRGGQPQHF. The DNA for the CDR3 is TGCGCCAGCAGCCAAAACAGGGGAGGTCAGCCCCAGCATTTT.